One sample yielded the 20 T cell receptor beta chains listed below, sequenced in a study of T cells in Graves' hyperthyroidism and ophthalmopathy. Template material for amplifying TCR beta CDR3 regions consisted of RNA transcripts. HTBI primers were employed in a first-round RT-PCR of the TCR CDR3. TCRdb analysed the multiplex PCR reads with MiXCR anew, one entry per CDR3 protein. This repertoire shows over 650,000 distinct CDR3 sequences, roughly 46% found once; its top ten account for under 8%. The material sequenced was peripheral blood or thyroid tissue (not recorded which). Receptor source: an adult man with Graves' disease, either hyperthyroidism or ophthalmopathy (not recorded which).

This clonotype showed up just a few times. This chain links TRBV20-1 with TRBJ1-3; perhaps TRBD1 as D (5 bases). Germline V CDR1 and CDR2: DFQATT, SNEGSKA (reference sequence). Trimming removed 4 bases from V and 1 base from J, with 8 bases in between. This CDR3 region has 13 residues. The DNA of the CDR3 is TGCAGTGCTATCGGGGGGTCTGGAAACACCATATATTTT. This encodes CSAIGGSGNTIYF.

This clonotype has ten or more counts. This chain links TRBV9 with TRBJ2-5; possibly TRBD2 for D (6 bases). Trimming pared 0 bases from V and 2 bases from J, leaving 8 bases between. This CDR3 has 14 amino acids. Germline CDR1 and CDR2: SGDLS and YYNGEE. The CDR3 sequence is CASSVGGVQETQYF. DNA for the CDR3: TGTGCCAGCAGCGTAGGGGGGGTACAAGAGACCCAGTACTTC.

The chain's CDR3 is CASSIEGAGNQPQHF. As DNA, the CDR3 is TGTGCCAGTAGTATTGAGGGGGCAGGCAATCAGCCCCAGCATTTT. The rearrangement joins TRBV19 to TRBJ1-5, with 7 bases identical to TRBD1. The length of the CDR3 is 15 residues. J lost 2 bases, V lost 3 bases, and 4 bases had no gene match. Germline lookup yields CDR1 LNHDA and CDR2 SQIVND (reference sequence).

This clonotype has a count of ten or more. The chain joins TRBV7-8 to TRBJ1-6; tentative D call: TRBD1 (5 bases). CDR3 length equals 16 residues. Looked up from germline, CDR1 is SGHVS and CDR2 is FQNEAQ. The V and J ends lost 5 bases and 7 bases respectively, with 18 bases between them. CDR3 nucleotide sequence: TGTGCCAGCAGCCCTCGCCGGGACCCTAGGAATTCACCCCTCCACTTT. It codes for CASSPRRDPRNSPLHF.

This clonotype came up many times. The chain links TRBV7-9 to TRBJ2-7, with 7 positions matching TRBD1. CDR1 SEHNR and CDR2 FQNEAQ come from the germline V gene (reference sequence). The CDR3 loop spans 14 amino acids. The V gene end was trimmed by 4 bases and the J gene end by 3 bases; junction bases not matched to a gene: 6. CDR3 amino acids: CASSSDRAHYEQYF. As DNA, the CDR3 is TGTGCCAGCAGCTCAGACAGGGCCCACTACGAGCAGTACTTC. Filled out from reference TRBV7-9 and TRBJ2-7, the complete variable domain reads DTGVSQNPRHKITKRGQNVTFRCDPISEHNRLYWYRQTLGQGPEFLTYFQNEAQLEKSRLLSDRFSAERPKGSFSTLEIQRTEQGDSAMYLCASSSDRAHYEQYFGPGTRLTVT.

The sample holds a few counts of this clonotype. V is TRBV25-1 and J is TRBJ2-1; D is unresolved. CDR1 is MGHDK and CDR2 is SYGVNS in the germline V gene. The CDR3 contains 12 residues. V was shortened by 4 bases and J by 1 base, with 2 bases between the two germline ends. The CDR3 coding sequence is TGTGCCAGCAGTGCTTCCTACAATGAGCAGTTCTTC. This translates into CASSASYNEQFF. The full variable domain, rest sourced from reference TRBV25-1 and TRBJ2-1, is EADIYQTPRYLVIGTGKKITLECSQTMGHDKMYWYQQDPGMELHLIHYSYGVNSTEKGDLSSESTVSRIRTEHFPLTLESARPSHTSQYLCASSASYNEQFFGPGTRLTVL.

This chain joins TRBV7-2 and TRBJ2-5; D gene ambiguous. Trimming took off 2 bases at V and 2 bases at J, with 15 bases between the two ends. Germline-derived CDR1 and CDR2 are SGHTA and FQGNSA. The CDR3 totals 16 residues. CDR3 sequence: CASSLRPNRVQETQYF. CDR3 DNA: TGTGCCAGCAGCTTACGGCCCAACCGGGTTCAAGAGACCCAGTACTTC.

This clonotype was picked up a small number of times. The genes are TRBV7-8 and TRBJ1-5; D not resolved. The germline V gene encodes CDR1 SGHVS and CDR2 FQNEAQ. The CDR3 consists of 11 residues. V dropped 7 bases and J dropped 9 bases, with 10 bases sitting between them. The CDR3 region is CASNHPGPQHF. The CDR3 DNA reads as TGTGCCAGCAACCATCCCGGGCCCCAGCATTTT.

The chain employs TRBV2 and TRBJ1-5, with 11 bases that match TRBD1. This CDR3 is built from 15 residues. The V segment lost 3 bases and the J segment 4 bases; nucleotides outside the gene matches: 2. Germline V gene sequence: CDR1 SNHLY, CDR2 FYNNEI. CDR3 sequence reads: CASSDGQGANQPQHF. The CDR3 coding sequence is TGTGCCAGCAGTGACGGACAGGGGGCGAATCAGCCCCAGCATTTT.

This chain uses TRBV10-3 with TRBJ1-1; TRBD1 might be the D (5 bases). V gave up 2 bases and J gave up 0 bases, with 13 bases separating them. Germline V gives CDR1 ENHRY, CDR2 SYGVKD. The CDR3 sequence is 16 residues long. The CDR3 is CAISERVGAMNTEAFF. CDR3 nucleotides: TGTGCCATCAGTGAGCGAGTCGGGGCAATGAACACTGAAGCTTTCTTT.

This clonotype was seen repeatedly, ten times or more. V usage is TRBV29-1 and J usage is TRBJ1-4; possible D gene TRBD1, 6 bases. The V gene lost 7 bases and the J gene lost 5 bases, with 17 bases spanning the gap. Germline CDR1 is SQVTM and CDR2 is ANQGSEA. This CDR3 comprises 14 residues. The DNA for the CDR3 is TGCAGCGCTAAGCAGGACAGTACCAATGAAAAACTGTTTTTT. It encodes CSAKQDSTNEKLFF.

This clonotype appeared many times. J is TRBJ1-2 and V is TRBV10-3; 7 bases are a match to TRBD1. The V segment lost 6 bases and the J segment 2 bases; nucleotides outside the gene matches: 6. The length of the CDR3 is 14 residues. Germline V gene lookup returns CDR1 ENHRY and CDR2 SYGVKD. The CDR3 sequence is CAIRDGQANYGYTF. Written as DNA, the CDR3 is TGTGCCATCAGGGACGGACAGGCAAACTATGGCTACACCTTC.

The chain is built from TRBV7-2 and TRBJ2-5; 9 nucleotides line up with TRBD1. The assigned J gene may be wrong: the sequence end matches TRBJ2-7 better. CDR1 is SGHTA and CDR2 is FQGNSA in the germline V gene. CDR3 size: 14 residues. CDR3 bases: TGTGCCAGCAGCCAATGGGACAGGGCCTACGAGCAGTACTTC. It codes for CASSQWDRAYEQYF.

V usage is TRBV20-1 and J usage is TRBJ1-2; 7 bases are shared with TRBD1. The V gene's germline CDR1 is DFQATT and CDR2 SNEGSKA (reference sequence). This CDR3 contains 13 residues. The V segment lost 2 bases and the J segment 2 bases; nucleotides outside the gene matches: 2. The CDR3 loop reads CSARRQGNYGYTF. DNA for the CDR3: TGCAGTGCTAGAAGACAGGGAAACTATGGCTACACCTTC.

A remark on this clonotype: An end of the junction does not agree with germline; a read error may underlie this. The chain employs TRBV6-5 and TRBJ1-1, with D hard to call. The CDR3 runs 14 residues. In germline, CDR1 is MNHEY, CDR2 SVGAGI. In DNA, the CDR3 is TGTGCCATCAGTTACGAGCTGCCAGCTTTTGAAGCTTTCTTT. Translated, it gives CAISYELPAFEAFF.

V is TRBV10-1 and J is TRBJ1-2; D not certain. V was trimmed by 2 bases and J by 3 bases, leaving 7 bases between them. The CDR3 totals 13 residues. The V gene's germline CDR1 is WNHNN and CDR2 SYGVQD (reference sequence). As DNA, the CDR3 is TGCGCCAGCAGTGAGGACATCGACTATGGCTACACCTTC. Translated, it gives CASSEDIDYGYTF.

The chain employs TRBV7-9 and TRBJ1-6, with D uncertain. V lost 5 bases and J lost 10, with 9 bases in between. Germline V lookup: CDR1 SEHNR, CDR2 FQNEAQ (reference sequence). There are 12 residues in the CDR3. CDR3 region: CASSITGSPLHF. CDR3 sequence (DNA): TGTGCCAGCAGCATCACGGGATCACCCCTCCACTTT. The full variable domain, its missing parts supplied by reference TRBV7-9 and TRBJ1-6, is DTGVSQNPRHKITKRGQNVTFRCDPISEHNRLYWYRQTLGQGPEFLTYFQNEAQLEKSRLLSDRFSAERPKGSFSTLEIQRTEQGDSAMYLCASSITGSPLHFGNGTRLTVT.

The genes are TRBV6-5 and TRBJ2-7; TRBD1 matches 7 bases. Germline CDR1 reads MNHEY; CDR2 reads SVGAGI. J gave up 5 bases and V 4 bases, and 5 bases lay outside the gene matches. CDR3 length equals 13 residues. CDR3 in amino acids: CASSLTGMNEQYF. DNA of the CDR3: TGTGCCAGCAGTTTGACAGGGATGAACGAGCAGTACTTC.

A few counts support this clonotype. V is TRBV19 and J is TRBJ1-2; 7 bases agree with TRBD1. V shed 6 bases, J shed 2 bases, and the junction held 6 bases outside the gene matches. Germline CDR1 and CDR2: LNHDA and SQIVND (reference sequence). This CDR3 is 14 amino acids long. The CDR3 spells CASRIGTANYGYTF. The CDR3 DNA reads TGTGCCAGTAGAATTGGGACAGCGAACTATGGCTACACCTTC.

Regarding this clonotype: The conserved closing phenylalanine or tryptophan is absent in this CDR3, likely reflecting a read error. This chain links TRBV19 with TRBJ1-2; 8 bases align to TRBD1. The length of the CDR3 is 17 residues. Germline V gene sequence: CDR1 LNHDA, CDR2 SQIVND (reference sequence). With 5 bases clipped from V and 8 bases from J, the junction kept 19 bases outside the gene matches. The CDR3, as DNA: TGTGCCAGTAGTCCTCATGGACAGGGCGACGCGGTACGGGGCTACACCCTC. Its protein product is CASSPHGQGDAVRGYTL.